The 5 T cell receptor beta chains listed next were all sequenced from one sample in a study of OX40 agonist ivuxolimab in advanced cancers. The method was immunoSEQ multiplex PCR; TCRdb's version includes in-frame clones alone and lacks a portion of them. The sample has more than 65,000 clones; 88% are singletons. The sample in question was CD4+ or CD8+ T cells sorted from blood, obtained in a trial of the OX40 agonist ivuxolimab. The source is an adult with an advanced solid tumor such as melanoma, head and neck, liver or kidney cancer.

The chain couples TRBV13 to TRBJ2-3; TRBD2 matches at 13 bases. The CDR3 sequence is 17 residues long. Unmatched junction bases numbered 9, after V lost 5 bases and J lost 4 bases. Germline CDR1 is PRHDT and CDR2 is FYEKMQ (reference sequence). The chain's CDR3 is CASSPLLTSGRSDTQYF. Written as DNA, the CDR3 is TGTGCCAGCAGCCCCCTCCTGACTAGCGGGAGGTCAGATACGCAGTATTTT.

The chain links TRBV7-9 to TRBJ2-1, with 7 bases aligning to TRBD2. CDR1 is SEHNR, CDR2 FQNEAQ, per germline (reference sequence). This CDR3 comprises 19 residues. With V trimmed by 5 bases and J by 0 bases, 16 bases remained unmatched. In nucleotides, the CDR3 is TGTGCCAGCAGCCCCCGGGGGGTAGCGGAGACCAGCTCCTACAATGAGCAGTTCTTC. The encoded protein is CASSPRGVAETSSYNEQFF.

The chain uses TRBV5-1 and TRBJ2-7; unclear D gene. The CDR3 has 12 amino acids. Trimming removed 3 bases from V and 6 bases from J, with 10 bases in between. Germline V gene lookup returns CDR1 SGHRS and CDR2 YFSETQ. CDR3 region: CASSYIATEQYF. CDR3 DNA sequence: TGCGCCAGCAGCTACATCGCCACCGAGCAGTACTTC.

The rearrangement joins TRBV30 to TRBJ1-1; no clear D. The germline V gene encodes CDR1 GTSNPN and CDR2 SVGIG (reference sequence). V dropped 3 bases and J dropped 1 base, with 9 bases sitting between them. This CDR3 comprises 13 residues. Here the CDR3 DNA reads TGTGCCTGGAGACGGGGAGGGAACACTGAAGCTTTCTTT. It encodes CAWRRGGNTEAFF.

V is TRBV11-2 and J is TRBJ2-5; D gene ambiguous. Between the trimmed V and J ends, which lost 2 bases and 4 bases, there was a span of 11 bases. The germline CDR1 and CDR2 sequences are SGHAT and FQNNGV. The CDR3 length is 14 residues. This CDR3 is CASSLNVMGETQYF. CDR3 nucleotides: TGTGCCAGCAGCTTAAATGTTATGGGAGAGACCCAGTACTTC.